This T cell receptor (beta chain) was captured in a study of technical replicates of blood from a few donors. The assay was immunoSEQ multiplex PCR, and TCRdb's table has in-frame clones only and misses some. The data contain 80,000 to 100,000 clones, 95% of them singletons. Trimming took 4 bases from V and 0 from J, leaving 10 bases between them. This CDR3 has 15 amino acids. CDR1 MGHRA and CDR2 YSYEKL come from the germline V gene. Material for sequencing was T cells isolated from PBMCs. The chain is built from TRBV4-1 and TRBJ1-5; D may be TRBD1 (5 bases). The sequence was obtained from a human donor in good health. The CDR3 sequence is CASSLTEYSNQPQHF. In nucleotides, the CDR3 is TGCGCCAGCAGCCTGACAGAGTATAGCAATCAGCCCCAGCATTTT.